This TCR beta chain emerged from a study of T cell responses to AZD1222 COVID-19 vaccine. Study-level points and caveats: Scientists sampled the repertoires only once the peak T cell response had passed.

Deletions cut 4 bases from V and 3 bases from J, with 15 bases between. The CDR3 totals 15 residues. Germline assignment: CDR1 MDHEN and CDR2 SYDVKM. Notes on this clone: The antigen remains unidentified.

TCRdb keeps only in-frame clones here, not all; method: immunoSEQ multiplex PCR. The sample yields around 120,000 clones, about 90% seen once. The input for sequencing was peripheral blood, taken on day 0 of AZD1222 vaccination. V and J are TRBV28 and TRBJ1-2; D is possibly TRBD1 (6 bases). The source of this sequence is an adult in good health. The CDR3 loop reads CASSSTGNRDYGYTF. The DNA of the CDR3 is TGTGCCAGCAGTTCAACAGGGAACAGGGACTATGGCTACACCTTC.